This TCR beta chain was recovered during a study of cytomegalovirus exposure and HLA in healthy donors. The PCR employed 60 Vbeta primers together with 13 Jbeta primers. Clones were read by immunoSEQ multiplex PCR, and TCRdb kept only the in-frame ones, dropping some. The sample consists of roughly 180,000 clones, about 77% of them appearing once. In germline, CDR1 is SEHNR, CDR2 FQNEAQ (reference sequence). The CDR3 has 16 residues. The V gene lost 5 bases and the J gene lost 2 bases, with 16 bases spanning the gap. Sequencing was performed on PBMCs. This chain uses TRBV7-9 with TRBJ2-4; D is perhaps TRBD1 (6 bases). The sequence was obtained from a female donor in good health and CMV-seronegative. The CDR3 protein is CASSPEHRASKNIQYF. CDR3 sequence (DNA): TGTGCCAGCAGCCCAGAGCACAGGGCCTCCAAAAACATTCAGTACTTC.